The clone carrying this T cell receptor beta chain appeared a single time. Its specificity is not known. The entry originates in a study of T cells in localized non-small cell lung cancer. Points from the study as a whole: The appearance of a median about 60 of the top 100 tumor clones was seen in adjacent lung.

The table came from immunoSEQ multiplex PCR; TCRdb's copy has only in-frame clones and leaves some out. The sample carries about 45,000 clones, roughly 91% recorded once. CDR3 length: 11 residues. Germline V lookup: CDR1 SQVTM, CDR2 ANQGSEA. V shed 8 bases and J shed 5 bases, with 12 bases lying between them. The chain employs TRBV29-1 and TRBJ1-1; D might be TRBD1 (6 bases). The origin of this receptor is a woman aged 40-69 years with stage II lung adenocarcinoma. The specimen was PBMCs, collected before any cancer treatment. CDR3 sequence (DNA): TGCAGCCACAGGGTAGGTACTGAAGCTTTCTTT. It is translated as CSHRVGTEAFF.